The 9 T cell receptor beta chains listed next were all sequenced from one sample in a study of long-term antiretroviral therapy in people with HIV. It was version v3.0 of the immunoSEQ assay that was run at survey level. TCRdb's copy holds only in-frame clones and misses some; the assay was immunoSEQ multiplex PCR. There are fewer than 45,000 clones in the sample; around 82% occur only once, and around 13% lies in the top ten. This specimen consisted of unsorted PBMCs, obtained 0.3 years after starting antiretroviral therapy. Receptors were obtained from a man aged 18 to 35 with HIV.

The J gene is TRBJ1-3, the V gene TRBV9; possible D gene TRBD1, 5 bases. The CDR3 contains 16 residues. V lost 4 bases, J lost 3 bases, and 17 bases lay in between. Germline V CDR1 and CDR2: SGDLS, YYNGEE. CDR3 coding DNA: TGTGCCAGCAGCCCGCACGGTGGGGGGGGTGGAAACACCATATATTTT. Its protein product is CASSPHGGGGGNTIYF.

This clone has a single count. This chain connects TRBV30 to TRBJ2-3; tentative D call: TRBD2 (5 bases). Germline assignment: CDR1 GTSNPN and CDR2 SVGIG (reference sequence). This CDR3 region has 13 residues. V lost 4 bases and J lost 0, with 8 bases in between. Here the CDR3 DNA reads TGTGCCTGGACCGGGGAAAGCACAGATACGCAGTATTTT. It codes for CAWTGESTDTQYF.

The gene calls are TRBV28 and TRBJ1-1, with unresolved D. V was pared by 3 bases and J by 1 base, with 3 bases between. The CDR3 has 12 residues. Germline V gene lookup returns CDR1 MDHEN and CDR2 SYDVKM. In nucleotides, the CDR3 is TGTGCCAGCAGTTTTCAGAACACTGAAGCTTTCTTT. Translated, it gives CASSFQNTEAFF.

This sequence joins TRBV6-1 and TRBJ2-6; D unresolved. Trimming cost V 1 base and J 4 bases, with 8 bases left between them. The CDR3 runs to 15 residues. Germline CDR1 MNHNS, CDR2 SASEGT. Here the CDR3 DNA reads TGTGCCAGCAGTGAAGAGTCGTCCGGGGCCAACGTCCTGACTTTC. Protein product: CASSEESSGANVLTF.

The chain combines TRBV11-2 with TRBJ2-3; D may match TRBD1 or TRBD2 (6 bases each). Trimming took off 5 bases at V and 0 bases at J, with 21 bases between the two ends. The CDR3 has 18 residues. Per germline, CDR1 SGHAT and CDR2 FQNNGV. CDR3 in DNA: TGTGCCAGCAGCCCCCTTGGGGGGCCTCTACTTAGCACAGATACGCAGTATTTT. It specifies CASSPLGGPLLSTDTQYF.

The V and J genes are TRBV9 and TRBJ2-3, with D uncertain. CDR3 length: 14 amino acids. Germline CDR1 SGDLS, CDR2 YYNGEE. The ends were cut back, 3 bases at V and 0 bases at J, with 8 bases in the middle. As DNA, the CDR3 is TGTGCCAGCAGCGAACTGGGTAGCACAGATACGCAGTATTTT. Encoded protein: CASSELGSTDTQYF. The variable domain in full, completed from reference TRBV9 and TRBJ2-3, reads DSGVTQTPKHLITATGQRVTLRCSPRSGDLSVYWYQQSLDQGLQFLIQYYNGEERAKGNILERFSAQQFPDLHSELNLSSLELGDSALYFCASSELGSTDTQYFGPGTRLTVL.

The gene calls are TRBV28 and TRBJ1-5; no reliable D call. In germline, CDR1 is MDHEN, CDR2 SYDVKM. This CDR3 comprises 13 residues. V was cut by 4 bases and J by 3 bases, with 7 bases left in between. CDR3 amino acids: CASSYPINQPQHF. CDR3 nucleotides: TGTGCCAGCAGTTACCCGATCAATCAGCCCCAGCATTTT.

The gene calls are TRBV7-6 and TRBJ2-5; the D gene could be TRBD1 or TRBD2 (6 bases each). The CDR3 sequence is 16 residues long. Germline V gives CDR1 SGHVS, CDR2 FNYEAQ. Trimming left V 7 bases short and J 4 bases short, with 22 bases between. CDR3 nucleotides: TGTGCCAGCACCGGGGGCCGAGGACATCTCCCAGAGACCCAGTACTTC. Protein: CASTGGRGHLPETQYF.

The V call is TRBV7-9, the J call TRBJ2-5; the D gene is possibly TRBD2 (8 bases). Per germline, CDR1 SEHNR and CDR2 FQNEAQ (reference sequence). V was cut by 8 bases and J by 9 bases, with 22 bases left in between. The CDR3 extends over 14 amino acids. Here the CDR3 DNA reads TGTGCCAGCCGGGGACTAGGGGGCTGGGCGGCCCAGTACTTC. This codes for CASRGLGGWAAQYF.